This T cell receptor (beta chain) was identified in a study of cytomegalovirus exposure and HLA in healthy donors. This CDR3 has 14 amino acids. V lost 3 bases and J lost 1; bases outside the gene matches: 3. Germline lookup yields CDR1 MGHDK and CDR2 SYGVNS. PCR employed 60 Vbeta and 13 Jbeta primers. Some clones are missing from TCRdb's copy, which holds only in-frame ones; the method was immunoSEQ multiplex PCR. The sample includes more than 150,000 clones, over 80% of them seen just once. Turning to this clone: Its antigen is undetermined.

Study conclusions and caveats: Within the data, a cluster of highly shared sequence variants was likely a sequencing artifact.

V and J are TRBV25-1 and TRBJ2-7; 7 bases map to TRBD1. The TCR sequence derives from a girl aged 10 to 17 in good health and CMV-seropositive. Sequencing was carried out using PBMCs. The chain's CDR3 is CASSDGTVSYEQYF. In nucleotides, the CDR3 is TGTGCCAGCAGTGACGGGACAGTGTCCTACGAGCAGTACTTC.